The present TCR beta chain was sequenced within a study of cytomegalovirus exposure and HLA in healthy donors. Findings and caveats of the study: After further analysis at a later stage, some 15,000 TCR beta sequences were associated with HLA alleles at 0.05 false discovery rate. A missense DCLRE1C variant was associated with V- and J-gene trimming of TCR beta chains in a later analysis, and an independent cohort replicated the association. The investigators catalogued 150 to 200 TCR beta chains as cytomegalovirus-associated. CMV serostatus was the sole immune exposure data available.

A remark on this clone: The target antigen is unknown.

The CDR3 totals 16 residues. Trimming stripped 0 bases from V and 0 bases from J, with 9 bases between. In germline, CDR1 is MNHEY, CDR2 SMNVEV (reference sequence). Both 60 Vbeta primers and 13 Jbeta primers went into the PCR. This table comes from immunoSEQ multiplex PCR, and its TCRdb copy is limited to in-frame clones, with some not included. This sample has some 180,000 clones; around 90% occur once, and the top ten carry 1.1%. The V gene is TRBV27, the J gene TRBJ2-1, with D unresolved. The clonotype was recovered from a boy aged 2 to 10 in good health and CMV-seronegative. Sequences were obtained from PBMCs. This CDR3 is CASSLSVESSYNEQFF. The CDR3, as DNA: TGTGCCAGCAGTTTATCGGTGGAGAGCTCCTACAATGAGCAGTTCTTC.